The 15 T cell receptor beta chains below all came from one sample that was sequenced in a study of OX40 agonist ivuxolimab in advanced cancers. Generated by immunoSEQ multiplex PCR, the TCRdb table keeps only in-frame clones and is missing some. Of 20,000 to 25,000 clones listed, around three quarters are singletons. Specimen: CD4+ or CD8+ T cells sorted from blood, collected in a trial of the OX40 agonist ivuxolimab. These receptors were obtained from an adult with an advanced solid tumor such as melanoma, head and neck, liver or kidney cancer.

The J gene is TRBJ2-2, the V gene TRBV7-3; the D is unclear. This CDR3 is built from 12 residues. The V end was cut by 8 bases, the J end by 4 bases, with 8 bases between. The germline V gene encodes CDR1 SGHTA and CDR2 FQGTGA. Written as DNA, the CDR3 is TGTGCCAGCGAGAACCCCACCGGGGAGCTGTTTTTT. Protein: CASENPTGELFF.

This chain links TRBV5-4 with TRBJ2-4; 13 bases are a match to TRBD2. V dropped 3 bases and J dropped 7; count of bases not matched to a gene: 7. The V gene's germline CDR1 is SGHNT and CDR2 YYREEE (reference sequence). The CDR3 runs to 16 residues. The CDR3 DNA follows: TGTGCCAGCAGCTCGGGACTAGCGGGAAAGGTGAACATTCAGTACTTC. This encodes CASSSGLAGKVNIQYF.

This chain connects TRBV11-2 to TRBJ1-6; D perhaps matches TRBD1 (5 bases). Trimming pared 2 bases from V and 9 bases from J, leaving 14 bases between. The CDR3 is made up of 15 amino acids. Germline-derived CDR1 and CDR2 are SGHAT and FQNNGV. The CDR3, as DNA: TGTGCCAGCAGCTTAAGGCAGGGTAACAGTTCACCCCTCCACTTT. Translating it yields CASSLRQGNSSPLHF. Together with reference TRBV11-2 and TRBJ1-6, the CDR3 gives the full variable domain: EAGVAQSPRYKIIEKRQSVAFWCNPISGHATLYWYQQILGQGPKLLIQFQNNGVVDDSQLPKDRFSAERLKGVDSTLKIQPAKLEDSAVYLCASSLRQGNSSPLHFGNGTRLTVT.

The chain uses TRBV7-2 and TRBJ2-7; weak D call: TRBD2 (5 bases). Trimming left V 5 bases short and J 2 bases short, with 10 bases between. The CDR3 spans 13 residues. Looked up from germline, CDR1 is SGHTA and CDR2 is FQGNSA. CDR3 loop: CASSVDGAYEQYF. CDR3 DNA sequence: TGTGCCAGCAGCGTGGACGGGGCCTACGAGCAGTACTTC.

The rearrangement joins TRBV5-6 to TRBJ1-5; no reliable D call. This CDR3 comprises 13 residues. Trimming stripped 0 bases from V and 4 bases from J, with 5 bases between. In germline, CDR1 is SGHDT, CDR2 YYEEEE. CDR3: CASSLDQNQPQHF. The CDR3 DNA is TGTGCCAGCAGCTTGGATCAGAATCAGCCCCAGCATTTT.

This chain links TRBV15 with TRBJ1-4; weak D call: TRBD1 (6 bases). Trimming took 0 bases from V and 6 from J, leaving 11 bases between them. Germline CDR1 and CDR2: LNHNV and YYDKDF (reference sequence). This CDR3 is 15 amino acids long. CDR3 protein: CATSRDRTADEKLFF. Here the CDR3 DNA reads TGTGCCACCAGCAGAGATAGGACAGCCGATGAAAAACTGTTTTTT.

The genes are TRBV28 and TRBJ2-3, with 7 bases matching TRBD2. The CDR3 loop spans 21 amino acids. V lost 4 bases to trimming and J lost 2 bases; unmatched junction nucleotides: 24. From germline, CDR1 is MDHEN and CDR2 SYDVKM. The CDR3 here is CASSSAWGGDAYNRPTDTQYF. The CDR3 region has the DNA TGTGCCAGCAGTTCAGCTTGGGGGGGGGATGCGTATAACCGGCCCACAGATACGCAGTATTTT.

This sequence joins TRBV30 and TRBJ1-2, with no clear D. The V gene lost 0 bases and the J gene lost 4 bases, with 3 bases spanning the gap. CDR3 length equals 11 residues. Germline loops: CDR1 GTSNPN, CDR2 SVGIG (reference sequence). The CDR3 nucleotides read TGTGCCTGGAGTGTAGCCTATGGCTACACCTTC. Translated, it gives CAWSVAYGYTF.

The chain recombines TRBV9 with TRBJ2-1; D might be TRBD2 (6 bases). This CDR3 contains 15 residues. The germline V and J ends were trimmed by 0 bases and 7 bases, with 14 bases remaining between them. Germline-derived CDR1 and CDR2 are SGDLS and YYNGEE. Written as DNA, the CDR3 is TGTGCCAGCAGCGTAGACGGGAGCTCGTCGAATGAGCAGTTCTTC. Its translation is CASSVDGSSSNEQFF. Together with reference TRBV9 and TRBJ2-1, the CDR3 gives the full variable domain: DSGVTQTPKHLITATGQRVTLRCSPRSGDLSVYWYQQSLDQGLQFLIQYYNGEERAKGNILERFSAQQFPDLHSELNLSSLELGDSALYFCASSVDGSSSNEQFFGPGTRLTVL.

The sample holds a few counts of this clone. This same CDR3 is encoded by further DNA sequences in the sample. The chain uses TRBV5-6 and TRBJ1-1; 11 nucleotides line up with TRBD1. The ends lost 4 bases at V and 9 bases at J; junction bases unmatched: 8. The CDR3 runs 14 residues. Germline lookup yields CDR1 SGHDT and CDR2 YYEEEE. The CDR3, as DNA: TGTGCCAGCAGCACGGGGACAGGGGGGAACAAAGCTTTCTTT. It encodes CASSTGTGGNKAFF.

V is TRBV14 and J is TRBJ2-4; D is unresolved. V dropped 4 bases and J dropped 0 bases, with 13 bases sitting between them. CDR1 is SGHDN and CDR2 is FVKESK in the germline V gene. The CDR3 contains 16 residues. This CDR3 is CASSPRPELAKNIQYF. CDR3 coding DNA: TGTGCCAGCAGCCCAAGACCTGAGTTAGCCAAAAACATTCAGTACTTC.

By frequency in the sample, this clone is hyperexpanded. This chain joins TRBV15 and TRBJ1-4, with TRBD1 as a possible D gene (5 bases). The CDR3 extends over 13 amino acids. Germline V gene sequence: CDR1 LNHNV, CDR2 YYDKDF (reference sequence). Trimming left V 3 bases short and J 7 bases short, with 9 bases between. In nucleotides, the CDR3 is TGTGCCACCAGCAGGACAGCTGGTGAAAAACTGTTTTTT. Translation: CATSRTAGEKLFF.

The chain links TRBV7-2 to TRBJ1-3; a weak D match, TRBD1 (5 bases). The V and J ends lost 1 base and 0 bases respectively, with 10 bases between them. Germline V gene data show CDR1 as SGHTA and CDR2 as FQGNSA. The CDR3 spans 16 residues. The CDR3 is CASSLVGGNSGNTIYF. The CDR3 DNA follows: TGTGCCAGCAGCTTAGTGGGGGGGAACTCTGGAAACACCATATATTTT.

This rearrangement joins TRBV29-1 to TRBJ2-1, with D perhaps given as TRBD1 or TRBD2 (5 bases each). Trimming cost V 6 bases and J 2 bases, with 8 bases left between them. This CDR3 is 12 amino acids long. CDR1 and CDR2 (germline): SQVTM, ANQGSEA. The CDR3 loop is CSVGTAYNEQFF. The CDR3 DNA is TGCAGCGTGGGGACCGCCTACAATGAGCAGTTCTTC.

This clone came up once. The chain uses TRBV6-1 and TRBJ1-5; D might be TRBD1 (5 bases). V was clipped by 2 bases and J by 1 base, with 12 bases between them. This CDR3 has 16 residues. Germline values: CDR1 MNHNS, CDR2 SASEGT. The CDR3, as DNA: TGTGCCAGCAGTGAACAGGGTATTAGGAGCAATCAGCCCCAGCATTTT. Its protein product is CASSEQGIRSNQPQHF.